The entry below describes one T cell receptor (beta chain). What it recognizes is unknown. The germline gives CDR1 LNHNV, CDR2 YYDKDF (reference sequence). The CDR3 has 12 amino acids. V shed 9 bases, J shed 3 bases, and the junction held 4 bases outside the gene matches. This entry belongs to a study of cytomegalovirus exposure and HLA in healthy donors. Study background: The 95 to 150 validation repertoires used the same platform as the 500 to 700 first-cohort repertoires, a later analysis reported. Broader study findings: There were a few CMV-associated chains whose specificity for CMV antigens was confirmed in vitro. Later, an analysis found that TCR clusters from the first cohort tended to co-occur in the 120 or so validation repertoires.

Some clones are missing from TCRdb's copy, which holds only in-frame ones; the method was immunoSEQ multiplex PCR. The sample lists more than 300,000 clones, roughly 89% seen once, with roughly 0.8% in the top ten. The specimen was PBMCs. The chain carries TRBV15 and TRBJ2-7; TRBD2 agrees at 8 bases. This clonotype was sampled from a woman under 30 in good health and CMV-seronegative. The CDR3, as DNA: TGTGCCACATCTAGCGGGTTCTACGAGCAGTACTTC. Translation gives CATSSGFYEQYF.